The 21 T cell receptor beta chains given below trace back to one sample, sequenced in a study of identical twins. MiXCR was run by TCRdb on the 5' RACE reads, yielding one entry per CDR3 protein. The table has more than 250,000 distinct CDR3 sequences, roughly 8.6% seen once; the top ten hold approximately 2%. The data were also submitted as part of a second study, on yellow fever vaccine responses in identical twins.

Sequencing was done on a sample of memory (CD45RO+) T cells sorted from blood. The receptor source for this set is a woman aged 18 to 35 in good health.

This clonotype was recorded at least ten times. This chain joins TRBV3-1 and TRBJ2-3; D unclear. The CDR3 is 16 residues long. Trimming left V 0 bases short and J 0 bases short, with 10 bases between. Germline CDR1 is LGHDT and CDR2 is YNNKEL (reference sequence). CDR3 DNA: TGTGCCAGCAGCCAAGATGCCAGCTACAGCACAGATACGCAGTATTTT. Its protein is CASSQDASYSTDTQYF.

This clonotype was observed a few times. The rearrangement uses TRBV5-1 and TRBJ1-2; 8 bases are shared with TRBD1. This CDR3 region has 14 residues. Germline CDR1 SGHRS, CDR2 YFSETQ. With V trimmed by 4 bases and J by 4 bases, 6 bases remained unmatched. CDR3 region: CASSPTGAAYGYTF. CDR3 DNA: TGCGCCAGCAGCCCGACAGGGGCTGCCTATGGCTACACCTTC.

This clonotype was counted ten times or more. The CDR3 coding sequence is TGCAGTGCTAGGGGACCGGGACAGGGGACCACAGATACGCAGTATTTT. Its protein is CSARGPGQGTTDTQYF. The chain is built from TRBV20-1 and TRBJ2-3, with TRBD1 identical over 10 bases. CDR3 length: 16 amino acids. Germline values: CDR1 DFQATT, CDR2 SNEGSKA (reference sequence). The junction had 8 bases not matched to a gene; V was cut back by 3 bases and J by 2 bases.

This clonotype was counted a few times. The chain carries TRBV5-1 and TRBJ2-3; TRBD2 aligns across 7 bases. The V gene end was trimmed by 0 bases and the J gene end by 1 base; junction bases not matched to a gene: 2. This CDR3 spans 15 amino acids. Germline values: CDR1 SGHRS, CDR2 YFSETQ. CDR3 sequence (DNA): TGCGCCAGCAGCTTGGACACTAGCGGCACAGATACGCAGTATTTT. Amino acid sequence: CASSLDTSGTDTQYF.

This rearrangement joins TRBV27 to TRBJ2-6; TRBD1 matches 10 bases. This CDR3 contains 18 residues. CDR1 is MNHEY and CDR2 is SMNVEV in the germline V gene (reference sequence). V shed 2 bases and J 3 bases; nucleotides not matched to a gene: 7. The CDR3 is CASSLGGTGAFGANVLTF. CDR3 sequence (DNA): TGTGCCAGCAGTTTAGGGGGGACAGGGGCGTTTGGGGCCAACGTCCTGACTTTC. Combining the CDR3 with reference TRBV27 and TRBJ2-6 gives the whole variable domain EAQVTQNPRYLITVTGKKLTVTCSQNMNHEYMSWYRQDPGLGLRQIYYSMNVEVTDKGDVPEGYKVSRKEKRNFPLILESPSPNQTSLYFCASSLGGTGAFGANVLTFGAGSRLTVL.

This clonotype has more than one count but fewer than ten. The V and J genes are TRBV3-1 and TRBJ2-2; D gene unclear. The ends were cut back, 3 bases at V and 4 bases at J, with 6 bases in the middle. The CDR3 spans 13 residues. Per the germline V gene, CDR1 is LGHDT and CDR2 is YNNKEL (reference sequence). The CDR3 spells CASSHAVTGELFF. The CDR3 nucleotides are TGTGCCAGCAGCCACGCAGTCACCGGGGAGCTGTTTTTT.

The chain joins TRBV13 to TRBJ2-5, with 9 bases identical to TRBD2. Germline assignment: CDR1 PRHDT and CDR2 FYEKMQ (reference sequence). V shed 7 bases and J 3 bases; nucleotides not matched to a gene: 18. The CDR3 has 18 amino acids. The CDR3 nucleotides read TGTGCCAGCAACGAAAGAAGGGTAGCGGGAGCCGAAAAAGAGACCCAGTACTTC. It yields the protein CASNERRVAGAEKETQYF.

This clonotype turned up a few times. The J gene is TRBJ2-2, the V gene TRBV6-2 or TRBV6-3, with 7 bases lining up with TRBD2. The germline V gene has CDR1 MNHEY and CDR2 SVGEGT. The CDR3 has 17 residues. J lost 0 bases, V lost 5 bases, and 9 bases had no gene match. CDR3: CASSQRGVAANTGELFF. CDR3 nucleotide sequence: TGTGCCAGCAGTCAACGGGGGGTAGCGGCGAACACCGGGGAGCTGTTTTTT.

Written as DNA, the CDR3 is TGTGCCAGCAGCGTAGGCGGGGCGGTGTCCTACAATGAGCAGTTCTTC. This encodes CASSVGGAVSYNEQFF. The chain recombines TRBV9 with TRBJ2-1; D perhaps matches TRBD2 (6 bases). The CDR3 totals 16 residues. The ends were cut back, 0 bases at V and 1 base at J, with 11 bases in the middle. The germline V gene has CDR1 SGDLS and CDR2 YYNGEE.

This clonotype has more than one count but fewer than ten. The V gene is TRBV20-1, the J gene TRBJ2-5; D not certain. Trimming pared 1 base from V and 2 bases from J, leaving 17 bases between. This CDR3 contains 16 residues. The germline CDR1 and CDR2 sequences are DFQATT and SNEGSKA (reference sequence). The CDR3 loop reads CSARVGGLQIQETQYF. The CDR3 coding sequence is TGCAGTGCTAGAGTCGGCGGTCTGCAGATACAAGAGACCCAGTACTTC.

In its sample, this clonotype was seen many times. This chain's CDR3 is CASSLDTGYEQYF. The CDR3 nucleotides read TGCGCCAGCAGCTTGGATACAGGCTACGAGCAGTACTTC. V gene TRBV5-1 combines with J gene TRBJ2-7, with a possible D match to TRBD1 (5 bases). Looked up from germline, CDR1 is SGHRS and CDR2 is YFSETQ. Trimming removed 0 bases at V and 3 bases at J, with 7 bases between. This CDR3 contains 13 residues. The full variable domain, its missing parts supplied by reference TRBV5-1 and TRBJ2-7, is KAGVTQTPRYLIKTRGQQVTLSCSPISGHRSVSWYQQTPGQGLQFLFEYFSETQRNKGNFPGRFSGRQFSNSRSEMNVSTLELGDSALYLCASSLDTGYEQYFGPGTRLTVT.

This clonotype appeared a few times. The chain carries TRBV20-1 and TRBJ2-1, with a tentative D call TRBD2 (6 bases). The CDR3 runs 16 residues. Germline CDR1 reads DFQATT; CDR2 reads SNEGSKA (reference sequence). V was clipped by 3 bases and J by 5 bases, with 20 bases between them. CDR3 loop: CSARGGGSSQHNEQFF. In nucleotides, the CDR3 is TGCAGTGCTAGGGGTGGGGGGAGCAGCCAGCACAATGAGCAGTTCTTC.

This clonotype was counted only a few times. In nucleotides, the CDR3 is TGCAGTGCTAGGGAACCCGGGGCCCAAGAGACCCAGTACTTC. It codes for CSAREPGAQETQYF. The chain uses TRBV20-1 and TRBJ2-5, with D perhaps matching TRBD1 or TRBD2 (5 bases each). The CDR3 is made up of 14 amino acids. The ends were cut back, 3 bases at V and 1 base at J, with 12 bases in the middle. Per germline, CDR1 DFQATT and CDR2 SNEGSKA (reference sequence).

This clonotype was seen many times. CDR3 sequence reads: CASSTGPGDLYEQYF. The CDR3 DNA sequence: TGTGCCAGCAGTACGGGGCCAGGGGACCTCTACGAGCAGTACTTC. The chain uses TRBV7-2 and TRBJ2-7; TRBD1 might be the D (6 bases). Trimming took off 6 bases at V and 3 bases at J, with 18 bases between the two ends. Germline V lookup: CDR1 SGHTA, CDR2 FQGNSA. The CDR3 runs to 15 residues.

A remark on this clonotype: The junction shows a germline mismatch at one end, possibly a read error. The genes are TRBV4-2 and TRBJ2-1; TRBD2 matches 9 bases. Germline CDR1 reads LGHNA; CDR2 reads YNFKEQ. There are 16 residues in the CDR3. The CDR3 nucleotides are TGTGCCAGCAGCACACAGCAGCGGGAGGCTTACAGTGAGCAGTTCTTC. It yields the protein CASSTQQREAYSEQFF.

V gene TRBV7-2 combines with J gene TRBJ2-1; 7 nucleotides line up with TRBD2. The trim removed 1 base at V and 7 bases at J, leaving 10 bases unmatched. Germline values: CDR1 SGHTA, CDR2 FQGNSA. The CDR3 totals 16 residues. The CDR3 loop is CASSLVGGVISNEQFF. The DNA for the CDR3 is TGTGCCAGCAGCTTAGTGGGGGGGGTTATATCTAATGAGCAGTTCTTC.

The CDR3 DNA is TGTGCCAGCAGCATAGAGACAGGGAGAACGGAAGCTTTCTTT. Translating gives CASSIETGRTEAFF. The J gene is TRBJ1-1, the V gene TRBV7-8; 7 nucleotides agree with TRBD1. The CDR3 totals 14 residues. Germline assignment: CDR1 SGHVS and CDR2 FQNEAQ. V shed 5 bases and J 8 bases; nucleotides not matched to a gene: 11.

The chain has TRBV10-1 and TRBJ1-5; no clear D. Germline CDR1 and CDR2: WNHNN and SYGVQD (reference sequence). The CDR3 loop spans 14 amino acids. The germline V and J ends were trimmed by 2 bases and 10 bases, with 15 bases remaining between them. This CDR3 reads CASSEGVGTSPQHF. Here the CDR3 DNA reads TGCGCCAGCAGTGAGGGGGTGGGTACGTCCCCCCAGCATTTT.

This sequence joins TRBV13 and TRBJ2-1, with TRBD2 matching over 10 bases. V lost 3 bases to trimming and J lost 8 bases; unmatched junction nucleotides: 7. Germline V gene lookup returns CDR1 PRHDT and CDR2 FYEKMQ (reference sequence). The CDR3 is made up of 15 amino acids. DNA of the CDR3: TGTGCCAGCAGCTTTAGGCTAGCGGGAGTGGATGAGCAGTTCTTC. This gives the protein CASSFRLAGVDEQFF.

In this sample, this clonotype turned up a few times. This chain uses TRBV12-3 or TRBV12-4 with TRBJ2-3, with D perhaps given as TRBD1 or TRBD2 (5 bases each). The CDR3 is made up of 14 amino acids. V gave up 5 bases and J gave up 1 base, with 10 bases separating them. The CDR3 sequence: CASSPGRRTDTQYF. CDR3 sequence (DNA): TGTGCCAGCAGTCCGGGACGGCGCACAGATACGCAGTATTTT.

The chain is built from TRBV7-2 and TRBJ2-1; the D gene is possibly TRBD2 (5 bases). This CDR3 contains 14 residues. Trimming cost V 1 base and J 9 bases, with 13 bases left between them. CDR1 SGHTA and CDR2 FQGNSA come from the germline V gene. The CDR3 nucleotides are TGTGCCAGCAGCTTAGGATGGTCGGGAAGTGAGCAGTTCTTC. Translation gives CASSLGWSGSEQFF.